This T cell receptor (beta chain) was captured by sequencing in a study of memory CD4+ T cells and cytomegalovirus serostatus. The CDR3 has 12 amino acids. The germline V and J ends were trimmed by 9 bases and 4 bases, with 12 bases remaining between them. Germline CDR1 ENHRY, CDR2 SYGVKD. Profiling relied on immunoSEQ multiplex PCR, and the TCRdb table lists in-frame clones only, not all of them. The sample shows over 65,000 clones, approximately 80% of them seen only once. Notes on the study in general: The CMV-associated TCR signature appears largely within the CD4+ memory repertoire.

This clone came up once. As yet, its antigen is unknown. Single viable CD3+CD4+CD8-CD45RO+ cells were sorted as the memory CD4+ T cells. The sequenced sample was memory CD4+ T cells from blood. V is TRBV10-3 and J is TRBJ2-5, with a tentative D call TRBD2 (5 bases). This TCR was recovered from an adult in good health and CMV-seronegative. The CDR3, as DNA: TGTGCCATTGCGGGCCGAGGAGAGACCCAGTACTTC. Translating it yields CAIAGRGETQYF.